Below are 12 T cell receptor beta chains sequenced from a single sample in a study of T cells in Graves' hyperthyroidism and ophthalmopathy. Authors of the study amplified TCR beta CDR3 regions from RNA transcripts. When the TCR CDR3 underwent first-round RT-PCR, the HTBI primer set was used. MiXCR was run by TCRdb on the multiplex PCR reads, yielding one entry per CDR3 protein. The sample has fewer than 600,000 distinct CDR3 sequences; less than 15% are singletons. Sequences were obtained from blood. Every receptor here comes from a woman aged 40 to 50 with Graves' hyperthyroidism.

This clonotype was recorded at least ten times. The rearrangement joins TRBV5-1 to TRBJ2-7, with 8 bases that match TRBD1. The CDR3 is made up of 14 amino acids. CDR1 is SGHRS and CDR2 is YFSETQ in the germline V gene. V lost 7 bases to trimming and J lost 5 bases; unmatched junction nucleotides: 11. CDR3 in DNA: TGCGCCAGCGGAACCGGGACAGGCGCCCACGAGCAGTACTTC. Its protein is CASGTGTGAHEQYF.

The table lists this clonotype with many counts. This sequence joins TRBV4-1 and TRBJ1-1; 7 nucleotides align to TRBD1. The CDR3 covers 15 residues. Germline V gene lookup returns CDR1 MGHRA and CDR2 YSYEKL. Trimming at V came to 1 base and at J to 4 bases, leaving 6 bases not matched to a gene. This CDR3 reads CASSQGAGGLTEAFF. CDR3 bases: TGCGCCAGCAGCCAAGGGGCAGGGGGACTCACTGAAGCTTTCTTT.

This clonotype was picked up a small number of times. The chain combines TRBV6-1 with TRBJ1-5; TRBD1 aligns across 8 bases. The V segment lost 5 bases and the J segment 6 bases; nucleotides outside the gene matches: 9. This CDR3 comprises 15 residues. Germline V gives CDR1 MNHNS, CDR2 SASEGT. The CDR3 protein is CASSPTGGLGQPQHF. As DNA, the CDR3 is TGTGCCAGCAGTCCAACAGGGGGTTTGGGTCAGCCCCAGCATTTT.

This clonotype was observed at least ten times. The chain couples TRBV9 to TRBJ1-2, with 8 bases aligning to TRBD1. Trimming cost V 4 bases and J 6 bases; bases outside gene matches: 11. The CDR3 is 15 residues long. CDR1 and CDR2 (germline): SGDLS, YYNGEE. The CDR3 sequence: CASSPTTGALDGYTF. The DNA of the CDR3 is TGTGCCAGCAGCCCCACGACAGGGGCTCTAGATGGCTACACCTTC.

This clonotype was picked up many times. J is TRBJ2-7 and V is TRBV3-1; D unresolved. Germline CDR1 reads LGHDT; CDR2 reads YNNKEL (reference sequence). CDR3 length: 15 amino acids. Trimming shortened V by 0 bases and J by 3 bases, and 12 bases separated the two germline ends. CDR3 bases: TGTGCCAGCAGCCAAGATAACTCAGGAGTCTACGAGCAGTACTTC. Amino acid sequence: CASSQDNSGVYEQYF.

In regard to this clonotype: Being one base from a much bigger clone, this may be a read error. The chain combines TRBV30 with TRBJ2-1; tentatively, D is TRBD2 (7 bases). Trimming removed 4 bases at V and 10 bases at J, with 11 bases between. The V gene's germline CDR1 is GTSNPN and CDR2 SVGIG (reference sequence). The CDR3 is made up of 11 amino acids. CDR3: CAWTPGGEQFF. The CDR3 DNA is TGTGCCTGGACACCGGGGGGCGAGCAGTTCTTC.

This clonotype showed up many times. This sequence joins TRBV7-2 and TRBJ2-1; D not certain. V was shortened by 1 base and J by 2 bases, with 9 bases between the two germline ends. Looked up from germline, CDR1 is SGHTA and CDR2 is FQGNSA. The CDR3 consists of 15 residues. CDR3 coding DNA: TGTGCCAGCAGCTTAGTGGTGGGGACCTACAATGAGCAGTTCTTC. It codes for CASSLVVGTYNEQFF.

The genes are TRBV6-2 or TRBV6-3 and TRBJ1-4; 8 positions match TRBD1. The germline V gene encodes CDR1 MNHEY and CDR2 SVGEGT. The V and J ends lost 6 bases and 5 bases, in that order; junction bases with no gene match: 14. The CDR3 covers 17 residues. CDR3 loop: CASRKDRGDLSNEKLFF. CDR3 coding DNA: TGTGCCAGCAGGAAAGACAGGGGAGATCTCTCCAATGAAAAACTGTTTTTT.

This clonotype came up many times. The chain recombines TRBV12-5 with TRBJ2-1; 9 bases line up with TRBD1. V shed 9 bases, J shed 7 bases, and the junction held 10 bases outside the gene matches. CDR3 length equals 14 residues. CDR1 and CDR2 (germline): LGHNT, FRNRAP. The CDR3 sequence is CASKLGTGWNEQFF. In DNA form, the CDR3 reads TGTGCTAGCAAACTCGGGACAGGGTGGAATGAGCAGTTCTTC.

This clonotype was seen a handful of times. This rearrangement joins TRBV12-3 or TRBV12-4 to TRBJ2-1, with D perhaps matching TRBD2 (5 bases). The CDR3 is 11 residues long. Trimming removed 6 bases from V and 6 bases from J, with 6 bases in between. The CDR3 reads CASRDFNEQFF. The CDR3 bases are TGTGCCAGCAGGGACTTCAATGAGCAGTTCTTC.

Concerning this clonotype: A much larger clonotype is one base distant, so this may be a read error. The CDR3 loop is CAISLDSKTQYF. CDR3 in DNA: TGTGCCATCAGTTTGGACAGCAAGACCCAGTACTTC. The genes are TRBV10-3 and TRBJ2-5, with a weak D call TRBD1 (6 bases). Trimming took 5 bases from V and 6 from J, leaving 10 bases between them. CDR1 is ENHRY and CDR2 is SYGVKD in the germline V gene. The CDR3 has 12 amino acids.

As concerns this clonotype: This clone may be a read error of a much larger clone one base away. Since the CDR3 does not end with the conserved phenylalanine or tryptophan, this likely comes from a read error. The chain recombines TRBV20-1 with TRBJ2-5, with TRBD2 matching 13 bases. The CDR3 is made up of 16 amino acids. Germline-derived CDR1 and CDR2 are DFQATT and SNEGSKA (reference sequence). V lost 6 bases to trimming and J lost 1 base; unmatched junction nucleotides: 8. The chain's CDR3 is CSAPRLAGGPQETQYL. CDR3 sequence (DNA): TGCAGTGCGCCGCGACTAGCGGGAGGACCCCAAGAGACCCAGTACTTA.